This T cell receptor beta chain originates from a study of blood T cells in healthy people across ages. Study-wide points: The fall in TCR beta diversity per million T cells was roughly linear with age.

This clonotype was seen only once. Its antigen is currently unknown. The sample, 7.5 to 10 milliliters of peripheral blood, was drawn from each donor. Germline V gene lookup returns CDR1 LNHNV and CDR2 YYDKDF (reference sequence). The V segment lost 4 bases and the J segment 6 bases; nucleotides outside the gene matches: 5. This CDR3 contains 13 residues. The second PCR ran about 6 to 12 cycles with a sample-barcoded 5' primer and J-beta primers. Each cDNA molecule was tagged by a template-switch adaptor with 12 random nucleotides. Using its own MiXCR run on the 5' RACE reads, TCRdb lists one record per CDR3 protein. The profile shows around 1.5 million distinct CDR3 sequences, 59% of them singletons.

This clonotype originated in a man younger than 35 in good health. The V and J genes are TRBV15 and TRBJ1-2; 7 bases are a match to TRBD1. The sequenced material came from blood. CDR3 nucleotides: TGTGCCACCAGCACCGGGACAGTTAATGGCTACACCTTC. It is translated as CATSTGTVNGYTF.